This entry concerns a single T cell receptor (beta chain). Antigen specificity is unknown. The V gene's germline CDR1 is LGHNA and CDR2 YSLEER. Trimming shortened V by 1 base and J by 6 bases, and 9 bases separated the two germline ends. The CDR3 spans 14 residues. The PCR contained 60 Vbeta and 13 Jbeta primers. Assay: immunoSEQ multiplex PCR; the TCRdb copy retains only in-frame clones and omits some. The top ten clones hold about 0.8% of a sample with nearly 110,000 clones, over 70% of them seen once. The sample comes from a study of cytomegalovirus exposure and HLA in healthy donors. Study observations and caveats: Within the data, a cluster of highly shared sequence variants was likely a sequencing artifact. Highest at DRB1 and lowest at HLA-C, TCR association rates differed among HLA loci in a later analysis.

The sequenced material came from PBMCs. V gene TRBV4-3 combines with J gene TRBJ2-2; possible D gene TRBD2, 6 bases. This receptor was obtained from a boy between 10 and 17 years old in good health and CMV-seronegative. The CDR3: CASSQVSGSGELFF. CDR3 coding DNA: TGCGCCAGCAGCCAAGTGAGCGGGTCCGGGGAGCTGTTTTTT.